The 20 T cell receptor beta chains in this list originate from one sample, sequenced in a study of blood T cell repertoires in COVID-19. Generated by immunoSEQ multiplex PCR, the TCRdb table keeps only in-frame clones and is missing some. The table has some 210,000 clones, roughly 84% seen once. Input material: peripheral blood. The receptor set was obtained from a human donor in a cohort sampled during active COVID-19.

The J gene is TRBJ2-5, the V gene TRBV7-8, with TRBD2 matching 7 bases. The CDR3 covers 14 residues. Per the germline V gene, CDR1 is SGHVS and CDR2 is FQNEAQ. V shed 2 bases and J 4 bases; nucleotides not matched to a gene: 4. This CDR3 is CASSLTLAGETQYF. CDR3 coding DNA: TGTGCCAGCAGCTTAACCTTAGCGGGAGAGACCCAGTACTTC.

The rearrangement uses TRBV29-1 and TRBJ2-3, with D possibly being TRBD2 (5 bases). The length of the CDR3 is 15 residues. V lost 4 bases, J lost 8 bases, and 22 bases lay in between. From germline, CDR1 is SQVTM and CDR2 ANQGSEA. This chain's CDR3 is CSVVPRIASTFTQYF. CDR3 coding DNA: TGCAGCGTTGTCCCTCGAATAGCTAGCACCTTTACGCAGTATTTT.

This chain joins TRBV2 and TRBJ2-2; D not certain. V was trimmed by 6 bases and J by 4 bases, leaving 9 bases between them. Germline-derived CDR1 and CDR2 are SNHLY and FYNNEI. The CDR3 is 13 amino acids. Here the CDR3 DNA reads TGTGCCAGCAGCCAAGGAGCCACCGGGGAGCTGTTTTTT. The encoded protein is CASSQGATGELFF.

This chain joins TRBV2 and TRBJ1-4; D gene unclear. From germline, CDR1 is SNHLY and CDR2 FYNNEI. Trimming took 5 bases from V and 4 from J, leaving 14 bases between them. CDR3 length: 15 residues. The CDR3 bases are TGTGCCAGCAGTTCGCAACAGCTGAATAATGAAAAACTGTTTTTT. Translation: CASSSQQLNNEKLFF. Together with reference TRBV2 and TRBJ1-4, the CDR3 gives the full variable domain: EPEVTQTPSHQVTQMGQEVILRCVPISNHLYFYWYRQILGQKVEFLVSFYNNEISEKSEIFDDQFSVERPDGSNFTLKIRSTKLEDSAMYFCASSSQQLNNEKLFFGSGTQLSVL.

This clone was detected once. The CDR3 DNA is TGTGCCAGCAGCCAGCCACTAGCGGAGGCGAACACCGGGGAGCTGTTTTTT. Residues: CASSQPLAEANTGELFF. The chain is built from TRBV3-1 (or the pseudogene TRBV3-2) and TRBJ2-2; 8 bases fit TRBD2. V lost 3 bases to trimming and J lost 0 bases; unmatched junction nucleotides: 6. Germline loops: CDR1 LGHDT, CDR2 YNNKEL (reference sequence). CDR3 size: 17 residues.

This chain uses TRBV28 with TRBJ1-5; possible D gene TRBD1, 5 bases. Germline V gene lookup returns CDR1 MDHEN and CDR2 SYDVKM. Trimming cost V 5 bases and J 11 bases, with 19 bases left between them. CDR3 size: 14 residues. CDR3 loop: CASSDSQPRMSQHF. The CDR3 DNA reads as TGTGCCAGCAGTGACAGCCAACCGAGGATGTCCCAGCATTTT. Full variable domain (remainder filled in from reference TRBV28 and TRBJ1-5): DVKVTQSSRYLVKRTGEKVFLECVQDMDHENMFWYRQDPGLGLRLIYFSYDVKMKEKGDIPEGYSVSREKKERFSLILESASTNQTSMYLCASSDSQPRMSQHFGDGTRLSIL.

This clone has a single count. This chain uses TRBV30 with TRBJ1-6; TRBD1 agrees at 8 bases. After removal of 5 bases from V and 0 bases from J, the junction contained 6 bases not matched to a gene. The CDR3 length is 16 residues. The germline CDR1 and CDR2 sequences are GTSNPN and SVGIG (reference sequence). DNA of the CDR3: TGTGCCTGGGGTACTGGACAGGGCTCCTATAATTCACCCCTCCACTTT. This translates into CAWGTGQGSYNSPLHF.

The chain carries TRBV9 and TRBJ1-4, with no clear D. Between the trimmed V and J ends, which lost 8 bases and 8 bases, there was a span of 22 bases. This CDR3 has 15 residues. CDR1 SGDLS and CDR2 YYNGEE come from the germline V gene. Here the CDR3 reads CARLGAAVGEEKLFF. For the CDR3, the DNA is TGTGCCAGGCTTGGAGCAGCGGTTGGGGAAGAAAAACTGTTTTTT.

About this clone: Other DNA variants within this sample encode the same CDR3. The gene calls are TRBV5-1 and TRBJ1-1; 7 nucleotides agree with TRBD1. The germline gives CDR1 SGHRS, CDR2 YFSETQ. This CDR3 is 13 amino acids long. The V gene end was trimmed by 1 base and the J gene end by 3 bases; junction bases not matched to a gene: 0. This CDR3 reads CASSLTGDTEAFF. The CDR3 coding sequence is TGCGCCAGCAGCTTGACAGGGGACACTGAAGCTTTCTTT.

V gene TRBV6-5 combines with J gene TRBJ1-1; D gene ambiguous. The CDR3 runs to 15 residues. Trimming took off 0 bases at V and 10 bases at J, with 18 bases between the two ends. CDR1 is MNHEY and CDR2 is SVGAGI in the germline V gene. The chain's CDR3 is CASSYSFGQALRAFF. CDR3 DNA: TGTGCCAGCAGTTACTCTTTTGGGCAGGCCCTCCGAGCTTTCTTT.

This chain joins TRBV5-1 and TRBJ2-1, with 9 bases aligning to TRBD1. The germline gives CDR1 SGHRS, CDR2 YFSETQ. V shed 4 bases, J shed 1 base, and the junction held 3 bases outside the gene matches. The CDR3 is 15 amino acids. The CDR3 sequence is CASSEGQGSYNEQFF. CDR3 sequence (DNA): TGCGCCAGCAGCGAGGGACAGGGTTCCTACAATGAGCAGTTCTTC.

In its sample, this clone was seen a few times. This sequence joins TRBV6-2 or TRBV6-3 and TRBJ1-5; a possible D gene is TRBD1 (6 bases). With 2 bases removed from V and 4 bases from J, the gap between germline ends came to 15 bases. From germline, CDR1 is MNHEY and CDR2 SVGEGT. The CDR3 is made up of 16 amino acids. The CDR3 loop is CASSYKSTGHNQPQHF. The CDR3 DNA sequence: TGTGCCAGCAGTTACAAGTCGACAGGCCATAATCAGCCCCAGCATTTT.

As concerns this clone: Additional DNA sequences in this sample encode the identical CDR3. This rearrangement joins TRBV4-2 to TRBJ2-3; 11 positions agree with TRBD2. CDR1 and CDR2 (germline): LGHNA, YNFKEQ. V was pared by 2 bases and J by 2 bases, with 3 bases of the junction left unmatched. This CDR3 region has 16 residues. The CDR3 DNA reads TGTGCCAGCAGCCAACCACTAGCGGGAGACACAGATACGCAGTATTTT. Translating it yields CASSQPLAGDTDTQYF.

This clone was detected only once. V and J are TRBV5-1 and TRBJ1-3; D is ambiguous. The germline gives CDR1 SGHRS, CDR2 YFSETQ. The CDR3 has 16 residues. Trimming took off 3 bases at V and 0 bases at J, with 13 bases between the two ends. Written as DNA, the CDR3 is TGCGCCAGCAGCTCCTCCGGGGATCCCTCTGGAAACACCATATATTTT. Translating gives CASSSSGDPSGNTIYF.

The chain employs TRBV6-5 and TRBJ1-1, with D hard to call. Trimming took 8 bases from V and 0 from J, leaving 10 bases between them. Germline V gene sequence: CDR1 MNHEY, CDR2 SVGAGI. This CDR3 spans 13 amino acids. CDR3 DNA: TGTGCCAGCTCGGGGATACTGAACACTGAAGCTTTCTTT. It codes for CASSGILNTEAFF.

V and J are TRBV7-8 and TRBJ2-7, with D possibly matching TRBD1 (5 bases). Trimming took off 1 base at V and 2 bases at J, with 12 bases between the two ends. The CDR3 has 15 residues. In germline, CDR1 is SGHVS, CDR2 FQNEAQ. Written as DNA, the CDR3 is TGTGCCAGCAGCTTAGTCTCAGGGTTGCCCTACGAGCAGTACGTC. It translates to CASSLVSGLPYEQYV.

This sequence joins TRBV19 and TRBJ1-5; D is undetermined. There are 10 residues in the CDR3. The V gene's germline CDR1 is LNHDA and CDR2 SQIVND (reference sequence). V shed 9 bases and J shed 3 bases, with 3 bases lying between them. The CDR3 DNA is TGTGCCAGCAACAATCAGCCCCAGCATTTT. Amino acids: CASNNQPQHF.

This rearrangement joins TRBV14 to TRBJ2-7; TRBD1 aligns across 9 bases. J was trimmed by 11 bases and V by 1 base; bases with no gene match: 12. Germline CDR1 is SGHDN and CDR2 is FVKESK. The CDR3 extends over 15 amino acids. CDR3 in amino acids: CASSQGWDRAIGEYV. The CDR3 nucleotides read TGTGCCAGCAGCCAAGGCTGGGACAGGGCAATCGGTGAGTACGTC.

This clone came up a few times. The chain carries TRBV5-1 and TRBJ2-2; 9 bases are shared with TRBD1. This CDR3 region has 15 residues. V was pared by 4 bases and J by 2 bases, with 3 bases of the junction left unmatched. CDR1 SGHRS and CDR2 YFSETQ come from the germline V gene. Here the CDR3 reads CASSRTGDNTGELFF. The CDR3 DNA reads TGCGCCAGCAGCCGGACAGGGGATAACACCGGGGAGCTGTTTTTT.

This clone was seen once. The chain links TRBV7-2 to TRBJ2-5, with 7 bases lining up with TRBD1. J was trimmed by 3 bases and V by 8 bases; bases with no gene match: 6. CDR1 is SGHTA, CDR2 FQGNSA, per germline. This CDR3 has 13 amino acids. The CDR3 here is CASGQATKETQYF. Written as DNA, the CDR3 is TGTGCCAGCGGACAGGCGACTAAAGAGACCCAGTACTTC.